These 19 T cell receptor beta chains came from one sample sequenced in a study of pediatric ulcerative colitis. Sequencing used immunoSEQ multiplex PCR; TCRdb keeps in-frame clones, though not all of them. Of tens of thousands of clones listed, roughly nine tenths are singletons. The sequenced sample consisted of blood. Source of these receptors: a boy between 10 and 17 years old with severe ulcerative colitis.

This chain links TRBV4-2 with TRBJ2-5, with 8 bases that match TRBD2. Per the germline V gene, CDR1 is LGHNA and CDR2 is YNFKEQ. Trimming at V came to 4 bases and at J to 3 bases, leaving 16 bases not matched to a gene. The CDR3 runs 18 residues. CDR3 protein: CASSPTPPLSGGEETQYF. The CDR3 DNA reads TGTGCCAGCAGCCCCACCCCCCCCCTATCGGGGGGGGAAGAGACCCAGTACTTC.

The V gene is TRBV2, the J gene TRBJ2-7, with D tentatively TRBD2 (6 bases). The V gene lost 8 bases and the J gene lost 4 bases, with 12 bases spanning the gap. Germline V lookup: CDR1 SNHLY, CDR2 FYNNEI. The CDR3 runs to 12 residues. The CDR3 DNA follows: TGTGCCAGCGGGGCTAGCGCATACGAGCAGTACTTC. It specifies CASGASAYEQYF.

The V gene is TRBV11-2, the J gene TRBJ2-3; 7 bases fit TRBD1. The CDR3 contains 15 residues. J was trimmed by 1 base and V by 3 bases; bases with no gene match: 4. Germline-derived CDR1 and CDR2 are SGHAT and FQNNGV. In nucleotides, the CDR3 is TGTGCCAGCAGCTTGACAGGGAAGGGCACAGATACGCAGTATTTT. Amino acids: CASSLTGKGTDTQYF.

The chain employs TRBV6-6 and TRBJ2-7, with D perhaps matching TRBD1 (5 bases). Germline CDR1 reads MNHNY; CDR2 reads SVGAGI (reference sequence). The CDR3 covers 11 residues. V dropped 11 bases and J dropped 2 bases, with 10 bases sitting between them. CDR3 in DNA: TGTGCCGCCAGGGATGCCTACGAGCAGTACTTC. This sequence encodes CAARDAYEQYF.

The chain links TRBV5-4 to TRBJ2-2; 8 bases line up with TRBD1. The CDR3 sequence is 16 residues long. V was pared by 4 bases and J by 1 base, with 6 bases of the junction left unmatched. The V gene's germline CDR1 is SGHNT and CDR2 YYREEE (reference sequence). Written as DNA, the CDR3 is TGTGCCAGCAGCCGCTTTGGGACAGGGAACACCGGGGAGCTGTTTTTT. Protein sequence: CASSRFGTGNTGELFF.

The CDR3 coding sequence is TGTGCCAGCAGGGCTACAGGGGTATACGAGCAGTACTTC. Protein sequence: CASRATGVYEQYF. The rearrangement links TRBV28 to TRBJ2-7, with TRBD1 matching 7 bases. Germline V gene lookup returns CDR1 MDHEN and CDR2 SYDVKM. The CDR3 is 13 amino acids. The ends lost 6 bases at V and 4 bases at J; junction bases unmatched: 6.

CDR3 amino acids: CASSFKRLAGEDTQYF. The CDR3 DNA reads as TGTGCCAGCAGCTTCAAACGACTAGCGGGAGAAGATACGCAGTATTTT. The chain uses TRBV5-4 and TRBJ2-3; 12 bases fit TRBD2. CDR1 SGHNT and CDR2 YYREEE come from the germline V gene (reference sequence). CDR3 length: 16 residues. J lost 5 bases, V lost 2 bases, and 6 bases had no gene match.

The chain carries TRBV9 and TRBJ2-5; a possible D gene is TRBD2 (5 bases). CDR1 and CDR2 (germline): SGDLS, YYNGEE. The CDR3 is 15 amino acids. The ends were cut back, 0 bases at V and 0 bases at J, with 9 bases in the middle. DNA for the CDR3: TGTGCCAGCAGCGTAGGTCCCGGGGACCAAGAGACCCAGTACTTC. Protein product: CASSVGPGDQETQYF.

This clone came up once. The rearrangement links TRBV18 to TRBJ2-5, with D maybe TRBD2 (6 bases). The J call may be mistaken, given a closer DNA end match to TRBJ2-7. The CDR3 covers 15 residues. Germline values: CDR1 KGHSH, CDR2 LQKENI. DNA for the CDR3: TGTGCCAGCGCATTCGCAGTGGGAGGCACCTACGAGCAGTACTTC. Residues: CASAFAVGGTYEQYF.

This clone has more than one count but fewer than ten. This sequence joins TRBV6-5 and TRBJ2-7; 10 bases match TRBD1. The V and J ends lost 2 bases and 7 bases, in that order; junction bases with no gene match: 5. The CDR3 has 14 residues. The germline V gene encodes CDR1 MNHEY and CDR2 SVGAGI. The CDR3 nucleotides read TGTGCCAGCAGTTACGAGGGGACAGGGGAAGAGCAGTACTTC. As protein: CASSYEGTGEEQYF.

V gene TRBV6-5 combines with J gene TRBJ2-3; D is unresolved. The germline V and J ends were trimmed by 5 bases and 2 bases, with 2 bases remaining between them. Germline V CDR1 and CDR2: MNHEY, SVGAGI. CDR3 length: 11 amino acids. The CDR3 DNA reads TGTGCCAGCAGTGCCACAGATACGCAGTATTTT. Translated, it gives CASSATDTQYF.

The chain combines TRBV27 with TRBJ2-2; TRBD2 aligns across 7 bases. The trim removed 7 bases at V and 4 bases at J, leaving 0 bases unmatched. CDR3 length: 12 amino acids. Germline CDR1 is MNHEY and CDR2 is SMNVEV (reference sequence). CDR3 coding DNA: TGTGCCAGCACGGGGGGCACCGGGGAGCTGTTTTTT. Amino acids: CASTGGTGELFF.

This clone has just a few counts. The chain carries TRBV5-1 and TRBJ2-2; TRBD2 matches 12 bases. V dropped 4 bases and J dropped 3; count of bases not matched to a gene: 4. Germline V CDR1 and CDR2: SGHRS, YFSETQ. The length of the CDR3 is 16 residues. The CDR3 loop is CASSGSSGRDTGELFF. The CDR3 nucleotides read TGCGCCAGCAGCGGATCTAGCGGGAGGGACACCGGGGAGCTGTTTTTT.

CDR3: CASSGTSGSVTDTQYF. As DNA, the CDR3 is TGTGCCAGCAGCGGGACTAGCGGGAGTGTGACAGATACGCAGTATTTT. The chain is built from TRBV9 and TRBJ2-3; 13 bases map to TRBD2. V lost 3 bases, J lost 3 bases, and 4 bases stayed unmatched. CDR1 SGDLS and CDR2 YYNGEE come from the germline V gene. CDR3 length: 16 amino acids.

The chain is built from TRBV27 and TRBJ2-7; D uncertain. The CDR3 is 17 residues long. With 0 bases removed from V and 0 bases from J, the gap between germline ends came to 15 bases. Germline CDR1 is MNHEY and CDR2 is SMNVEV (reference sequence). CDR3 residues: CASSLSTPSRSSYEQYF. CDR3 coding DNA: TGTGCCAGCAGTTTATCGACCCCGAGCCGGAGCTCCTACGAGCAGTACTTC.

V and J are TRBV5-4 and TRBJ2-5; TRBD2 agrees at 13 bases. The CDR3 is made up of 17 amino acids. J gave up 5 bases and V 4 bases, and 11 bases lay outside the gene matches. Germline V CDR1 and CDR2: SGHNT, YYREEE (reference sequence). The CDR3 sequence is CASSGGLAGAAGETQYF. Here the CDR3 DNA reads TGTGCCAGCAGCGGTGGACTAGCGGGAGCTGCCGGCGAGACCCAGTACTTC.

The rearrangement joins TRBV27 to TRBJ2-5, with D perhaps TRBD2 (7 bases). The CDR3 spans 15 residues. From germline, CDR1 is MNHEY and CDR2 SMNVEV (reference sequence). The V gene lost 9 bases and the J gene lost 2 bases, with 19 bases spanning the gap. As DNA, the CDR3 is TGTGCCAGTCGTCTTTGGGCGGGGGCTCAAGAGACCCAGTACTTC. The encoded protein is CASRLWAGAQETQYF.

V usage is TRBV5-1 and J usage is TRBJ2-2; TRBD1 matches at 11 bases. Trimming cost V 4 bases and J 4 bases; bases outside gene matches: 3. This CDR3 region has 15 residues. Germline assignment: CDR1 SGHRS and CDR2 YFSETQ. CDR3 in DNA: TGCGCCAGCAGCGAAGGACAGGGGGCCACCGGGGAGCTGTTTTTT. Translated, it gives CASSEGQGATGELFF.

The DNA for the CDR3 is TGCGCCAGCAGCCAAGCCCGGGCCCCAATCTATGGCTACACCTTC. This translates into CASSQARAPIYGYTF. The chain uses TRBV4-3 and TRBJ1-2; no clear D gene. The CDR3 has 15 residues. CDR1 is LGHNA and CDR2 is YSLEER in the germline V gene. V was pared by 1 base and J by 4 bases, with 13 bases between.